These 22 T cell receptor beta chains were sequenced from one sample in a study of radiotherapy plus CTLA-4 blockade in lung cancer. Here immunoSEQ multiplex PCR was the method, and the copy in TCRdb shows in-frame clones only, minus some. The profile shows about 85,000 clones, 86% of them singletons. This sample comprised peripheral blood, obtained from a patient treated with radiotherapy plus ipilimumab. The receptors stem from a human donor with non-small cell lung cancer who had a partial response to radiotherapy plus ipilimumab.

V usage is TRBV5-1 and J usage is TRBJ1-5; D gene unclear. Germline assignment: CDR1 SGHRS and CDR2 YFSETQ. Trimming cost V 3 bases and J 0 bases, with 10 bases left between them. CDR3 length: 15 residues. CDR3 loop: CASSSEGTSNQPQHF. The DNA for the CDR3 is TGCGCCAGCAGCTCTGAGGGAACTAGCAATCAGCCCCAGCATTTT.

The CDR3 sequence is CASSLTGTGITGELFF. The CDR3 DNA reads TGTGCCAGCAGCTTAACGGGGACAGGGATCACCGGGGAGCTGTTTTTT. The chain has TRBV7-2 and TRBJ2-2; 9 nucleotides match TRBD1. V was pared by 2 bases and J by 4 bases, with 5 bases of the junction left unmatched. CDR1 is SGHTA, CDR2 FQGNSA, per germline. This CDR3 has 16 amino acids.

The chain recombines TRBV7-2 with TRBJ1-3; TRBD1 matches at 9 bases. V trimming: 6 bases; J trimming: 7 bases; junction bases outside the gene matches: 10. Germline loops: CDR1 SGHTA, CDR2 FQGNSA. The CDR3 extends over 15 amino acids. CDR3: CASRLPGQGINTIYF. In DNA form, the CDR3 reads TGTGCCAGCAGGTTACCGGGACAGGGAATCAACACCATATATTTT.

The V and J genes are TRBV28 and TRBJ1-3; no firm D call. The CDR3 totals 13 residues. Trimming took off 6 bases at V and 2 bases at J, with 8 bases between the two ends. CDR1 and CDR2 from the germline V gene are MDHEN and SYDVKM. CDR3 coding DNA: TGTGCCAGCAGCCCAGGCCCTGGAAACACCATATATTTT. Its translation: CASSPGPGNTIYF. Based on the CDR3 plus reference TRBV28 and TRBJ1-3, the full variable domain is DVKVTQSSRYLVKRTGEKVFLECVQDMDHENMFWYRQDPGLGLRLIYFSYDVKMKEKGDIPEGYSVSREKKERFSLILESASTNQTSMYLCASSPGPGNTIYFGEGSWLTVV.

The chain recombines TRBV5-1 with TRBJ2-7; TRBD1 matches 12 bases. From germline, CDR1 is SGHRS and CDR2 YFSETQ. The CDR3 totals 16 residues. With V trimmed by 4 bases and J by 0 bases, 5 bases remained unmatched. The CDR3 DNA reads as TGCGCCAGCAGCCCGCCGGGACAGGGGGCCTCCTACGAGCAGTACTTC. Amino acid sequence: CASSPPGQGASYEQYF. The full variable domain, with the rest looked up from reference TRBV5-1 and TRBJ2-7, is KAGVTQTPRYLIKTRGQQVTLSCSPISGHRSVSWYQQTPGQGLQFLFEYFSETQRNKGNFPGRFSGRQFSNSRSEMNVSTLELGDSALYLCASSPPGQGASYEQYFGPGTRLTVT.

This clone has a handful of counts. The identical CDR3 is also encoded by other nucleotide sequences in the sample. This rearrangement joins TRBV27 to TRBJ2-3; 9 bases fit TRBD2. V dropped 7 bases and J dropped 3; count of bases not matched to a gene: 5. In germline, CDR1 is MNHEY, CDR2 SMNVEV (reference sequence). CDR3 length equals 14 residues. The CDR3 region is CASKGSGRTDTQYF. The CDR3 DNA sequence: TGTGCCAGCAAGGGCAGCGGGAGGACAGATACGCAGTATTTT.

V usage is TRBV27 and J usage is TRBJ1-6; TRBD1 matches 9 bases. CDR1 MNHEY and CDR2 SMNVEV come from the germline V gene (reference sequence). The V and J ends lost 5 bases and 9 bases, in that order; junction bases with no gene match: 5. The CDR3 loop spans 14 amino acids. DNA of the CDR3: TGTGCCAGCAGTACCGGGACAGGGATTTCACCCCTCCACTTT. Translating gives CASSTGTGISPLHF.

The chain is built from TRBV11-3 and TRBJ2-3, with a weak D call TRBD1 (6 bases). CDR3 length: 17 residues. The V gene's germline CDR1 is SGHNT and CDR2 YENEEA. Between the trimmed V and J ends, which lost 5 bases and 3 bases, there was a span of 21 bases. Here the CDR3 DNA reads TGTGCCAGCAGCAACCACACCTACAGGGTTTCTACAGATACGCAGTATTTT. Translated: CASSNHTYRVSTDTQYF. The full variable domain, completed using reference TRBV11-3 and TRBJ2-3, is EAGVVQSPRYKIIEKKQPVAFWCNPISGHNTLYWYLQNLGQGPELLIRYENEEAVDDSQLPKDRFSAERLKGVDSTLKIQPAELGDSAVYLCASSNHTYRVSTDTQYFGPGTRLTVL.

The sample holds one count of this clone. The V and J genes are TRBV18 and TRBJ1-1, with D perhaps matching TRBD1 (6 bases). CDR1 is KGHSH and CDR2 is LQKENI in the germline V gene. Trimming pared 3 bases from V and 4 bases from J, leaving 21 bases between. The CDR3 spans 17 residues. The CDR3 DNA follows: TGTGCCAGCTCACCGCGTCCGTGGTCCCAGGGGCGCACTGAAGCTTTCTTT. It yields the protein CASSPRPWSQGRTEAFF.

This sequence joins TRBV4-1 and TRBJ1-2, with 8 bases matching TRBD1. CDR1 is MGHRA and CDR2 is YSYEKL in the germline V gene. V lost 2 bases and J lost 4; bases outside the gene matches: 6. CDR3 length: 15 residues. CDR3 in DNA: TGCGCCAGCAGCCAACCACAGGGGGGCGTCTATGGCTACACCTTC. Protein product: CASSQPQGGVYGYTF.

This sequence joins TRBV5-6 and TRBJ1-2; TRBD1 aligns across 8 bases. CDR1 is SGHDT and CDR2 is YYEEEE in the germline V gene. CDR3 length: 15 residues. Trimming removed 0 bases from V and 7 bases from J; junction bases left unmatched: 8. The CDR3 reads CASSLVAGGGFGYTF. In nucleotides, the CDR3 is TGTGCCAGCAGCTTGGTGGCAGGGGGCGGTTTTGGCTACACCTTC.

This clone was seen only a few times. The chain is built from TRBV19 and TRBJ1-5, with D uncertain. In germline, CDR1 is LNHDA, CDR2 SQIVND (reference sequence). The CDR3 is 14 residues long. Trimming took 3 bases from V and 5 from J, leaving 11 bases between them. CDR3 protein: CASSMISGYQPQHF. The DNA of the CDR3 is TGTGCCAGTAGTATGATATCGGGATATCAGCCCCAGCATTTT.

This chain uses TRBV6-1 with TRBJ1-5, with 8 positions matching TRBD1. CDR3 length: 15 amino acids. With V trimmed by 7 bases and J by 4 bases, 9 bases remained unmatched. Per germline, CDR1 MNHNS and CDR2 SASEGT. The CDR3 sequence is CASNPGQGGNQPQHF. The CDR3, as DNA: TGTGCCAGCAACCCCGGACAGGGAGGTAATCAGCCCCAGCATTTT.

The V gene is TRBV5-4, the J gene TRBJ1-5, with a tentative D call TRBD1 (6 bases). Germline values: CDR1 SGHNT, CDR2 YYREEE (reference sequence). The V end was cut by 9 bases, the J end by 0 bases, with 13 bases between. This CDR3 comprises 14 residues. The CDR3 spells CAKRDIYSNQPQHF. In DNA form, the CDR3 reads TGTGCCAAGAGGGACATCTATAGCAATCAGCCCCAGCATTTT.

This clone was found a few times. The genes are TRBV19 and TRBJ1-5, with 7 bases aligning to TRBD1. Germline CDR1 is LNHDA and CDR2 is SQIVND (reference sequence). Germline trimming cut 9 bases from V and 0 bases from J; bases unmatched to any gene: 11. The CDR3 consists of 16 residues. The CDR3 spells CASADGTAYSNQPQHF. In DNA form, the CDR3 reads TGTGCCAGCGCCGACGGGACAGCTTATAGCAATCAGCCCCAGCATTTT.

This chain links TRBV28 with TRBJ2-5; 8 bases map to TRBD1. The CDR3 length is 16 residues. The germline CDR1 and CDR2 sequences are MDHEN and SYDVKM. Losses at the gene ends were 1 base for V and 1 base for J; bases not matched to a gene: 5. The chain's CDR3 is CASSLSEGTGQETQYF. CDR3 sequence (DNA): TGTGCCAGCAGTTTATCCGAGGGGACAGGCCAAGAGACCCAGTACTTC.

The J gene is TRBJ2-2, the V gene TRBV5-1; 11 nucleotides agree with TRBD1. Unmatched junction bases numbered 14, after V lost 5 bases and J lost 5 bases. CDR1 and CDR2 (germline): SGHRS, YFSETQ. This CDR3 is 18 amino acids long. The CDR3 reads CASSANLKDRGRTGELFF. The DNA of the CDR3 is TGCGCCAGCAGTGCGAACCTCAAGGACAGGGGGCGGACCGGGGAGCTGTTTTTT.

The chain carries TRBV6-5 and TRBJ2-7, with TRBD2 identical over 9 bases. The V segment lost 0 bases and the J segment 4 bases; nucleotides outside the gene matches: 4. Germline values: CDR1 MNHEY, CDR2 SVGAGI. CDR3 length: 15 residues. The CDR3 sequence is CASSYSASGKYEQYV. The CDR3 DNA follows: TGTGCCAGCAGTTACTCTGCTAGCGGGAAGTACGAGCAGTACGTC.

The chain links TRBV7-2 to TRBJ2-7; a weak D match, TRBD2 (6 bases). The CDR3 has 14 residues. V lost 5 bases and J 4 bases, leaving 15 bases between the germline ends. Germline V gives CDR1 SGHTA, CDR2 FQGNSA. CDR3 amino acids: CASSPRMTRYEQYV. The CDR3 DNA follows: TGTGCCAGCAGCCCTAGAATGACTAGGTACGAGCAGTACGTC.

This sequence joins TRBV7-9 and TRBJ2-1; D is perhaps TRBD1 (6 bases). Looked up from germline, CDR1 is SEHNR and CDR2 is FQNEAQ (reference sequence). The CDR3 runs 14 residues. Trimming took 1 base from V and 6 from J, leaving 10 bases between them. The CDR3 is CASSLVEGVNEQFF. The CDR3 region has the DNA TGTGCCAGCAGCTTAGTCGAGGGGGTCAATGAGCAGTTCTTC.

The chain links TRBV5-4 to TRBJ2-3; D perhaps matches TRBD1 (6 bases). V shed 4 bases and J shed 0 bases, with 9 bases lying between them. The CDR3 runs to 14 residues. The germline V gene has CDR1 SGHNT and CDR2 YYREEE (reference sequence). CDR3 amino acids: CASSPGQSTDTQYF. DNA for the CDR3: TGTGCCAGCAGCCCAGGACAGAGCACAGATACGCAGTATTTT.

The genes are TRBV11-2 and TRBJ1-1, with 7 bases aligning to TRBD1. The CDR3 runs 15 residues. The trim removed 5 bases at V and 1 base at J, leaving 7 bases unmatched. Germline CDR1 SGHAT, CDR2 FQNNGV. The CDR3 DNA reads TGTGCCAGCAGCGCAAGGACAGGTTCGAACACTGAAGCTTTCTTT. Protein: CASSARTGSNTEAFF. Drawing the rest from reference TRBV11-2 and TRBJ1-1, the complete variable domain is EAGVAQSPRYKIIEKRQSVAFWCNPISGHATLYWYQQILGQGPKLLIQFQNNGVVDDSQLPKDRFSAERLKGVDSTLKIQPAKLEDSAVYLCASSARTGSNTEAFFGQGTRLTVV.